The entry that follows covers one T cell receptor (beta chain) sequence. What it binds is unknown. At one end the junction does not follow the germline gene, possibly because of a read error. This record belongs to a study of shared clonotypes between healthy human individuals. Naive CD8 cells lacked CD45RO and underwent positive selection for CCR7, leaving out terminally differentiated effector memory CD45RA+ cells. The germline gives CDR1 SGHKS, CDR2 YYEKEE (reference sequence). The CDR3 spans 17 residues. General observations from the study: At large depth, rarefaction still showed sorted-subset sequencing to be incomplete.

The table came from immunoSEQ multiplex PCR; TCRdb's copy has only in-frame clones and leaves some out. Here the sample spans some 740,000 clones, 90% to 95% being singletons. The V call is TRBV5-5, the J call TRBJ2-5; maybe TRBD2 (6 bases). Sequenced material: naive CD8+ T cells sorted from blood. The sequence came from a man aged 25-45 years in good health. The DNA of the CDR3 is TGTGCCAGCAGCTCGACCCGGGACTTAACGGTCCAAGAGGCCCAGTACTTC. Translating gives CASSSTRDLTVQEAQYF.